The 14 T cell receptor beta chains reported below all come from one sample, sequenced in a study of tumor and adjacent non-tumor tissue in lung cancer (dated by TCRdb to 2017 to 2018). Libraries were prepared through multiplex PCR. Sequenced using an Illumina HiSeq 2500. TCRbeta libraries were constructed through three rounds of nested PCR with primers (Table S4) according to protocols modified from ARM-PCR. In TCRdb, the public reads were trimmed at Q25 with fastp and aligned with MiXCR, with productive beta chains retained. Every distinct CDR3 protein forms one entry, paired with its most common genes and DNA. Within this sample are tens of thousands of distinct CDR3 sequences, with roughly 80% of them counted one time only. Of the sample, about an eighth falls within the top ten clones. RNA was isolated from bulk, unsorted tissue, and RNA quality was assessed with a NanoDrop ND-1000 and an Agilent 2100.

The specimen was lung tumor tissue. The receptors stem from a woman aged 45-60 years with non-small cell lung cancer.

Remarks on this clonotype: A read error may produce the germline difference seen at one junction end. The chain joins TRBV10-3 to TRBJ2-7, with 10 bases lining up with TRBD1. The CDR3 contains 12 residues. CDR1 ENHRY and CDR2 SYGVKD come from the germline V gene. The CDR3 protein is CAISDEGTGDDF. DNA of the CDR3: TGTGCCATCAGTGATGAGGGGACAGGGGATGACTTC.

This clonotype occurred once. The junction and the germline gene differ at one end; a read error may be behind it. The V and J genes are TRBV6-1 and TRBJ1-2, with a weak D call TRBD1 (5 bases). The CDR3 length is 13 residues. Germline-derived CDR1 and CDR2 are MNHNS and SASEGT. The CDR3 DNA follows: TGTGCCAGCGTCCGACAGACCCGAGATGGCTACATCTTC. Amino acids: CASVRQTRDGYIF.

By share of the sample, this clonotype is medium-sized (0.01 to 0.1%). This chain joins TRBV20-1 and TRBJ1-5; 7 bases are shared with TRBD1. The CDR3 has 13 amino acids. Per germline, CDR1 DFQATT and CDR2 SNEGSKA (reference sequence). The trim removed 2 bases at V and 9 bases at J, leaving 7 bases unmatched. CDR3 sequence reads: CSARRQGLGPQHF. CDR3 nucleotide sequence: TGCAGTGCTAGACGACAGGGCCTTGGGCCCCAGCATTTT.

As to this clonotype: One end of the junction varies from germline; a read error may be responsible. The chain uses TRBV20-1 and TRBJ2-3; 14 bases fit TRBD2. Germline V gene data show CDR1 as DFQATT and CDR2 as SNEGSKA (reference sequence). CDR3 length: 17 amino acids. The CDR3, as DNA: TGCAGTGCAAGGGGCCCCGGGACTAGCGGGAGCACAGATACGCAATATTTT. Translating it yields CSARGPGTSGSTDTQYF.

This clonotype occurred a few times. The CDR3 does not close with the conserved phenylalanine or tryptophan, likely indicating a read error. CDR3 coding DNA: TGCAGTGCTAGAGGATATGCCGGGGAGCTGTTTCCT. This gives the protein CSARGYAGELFP. The chain joins TRBV20-1 to TRBJ2-2; no clear D. This CDR3 has 12 amino acids. CDR1 is DFQATT and CDR2 is SNEGSKA in the germline V gene (reference sequence). V dropped 1 base and J dropped 6 bases, with 6 bases sitting between them.

Worth noting for this clonotype: This may stem from a read error, because a much larger clone lies one nucleotide away. Given the absence of the conserved phenylalanine or tryptophan at the CDR3 end, a read error is likely. The J gene is TRBJ2-7, the V gene TRBV30; no definite D call. Germline V lookup: CDR1 GTSNPN, CDR2 SVGIG (reference sequence). V was pared by 4 bases and J by 2 bases, with 15 bases between. The CDR3 has 14 residues. The chain's CDR3 is CAWTLGRTAYEQYL. Here the CDR3 DNA reads TGTGCCTGGACCCTGGGAAGGACCGCCTACGAGCAGTACTTA.

Notes on this clonotype: A junction end diverges from the germline sequence, so it may reflect a read error. V is TRBV6-2 or TRBV6-3 and J is TRBJ2-6, with 11 bases that match TRBD2. The germline CDR1 and CDR2 sequences are MNHEY and SVGEGT. CDR3 length equals 18 residues. DNA of the CDR3: TGTGCCAGCAGTTCTCGACTAGCGGGATGGTCTGGGTCCAACGTCCTGACCTTC. Residues: CASSSRLAGWSGSNVLTF.

With regard to this clonotype: The conserved phenylalanine or tryptophan is not found at the CDR3 terminus, so this likely reflects a read error. V usage is TRBV6-6 and J usage is TRBJ2-7; D not resolved. The CDR3 is 12 amino acids. Trimming pared 0 bases from V and 6 bases from J, leaving 6 bases between. Germline CDR1 and CDR2: MNHNY and SVGAGI (reference sequence). DNA for the CDR3: TGTGCCAGCAGTTACTCCACCTTCGAGCAGTACATC. Protein sequence: CASSYSTFEQYI.

With respect to this clonotype: Given a much more abundant clone one base away, this may be a read error. V and J are TRBV5-1 and TRBJ2-1; D assignment may be TRBD1 or TRBD2 (5 bases each). The CDR3 contains 15 residues. Germline V lookup: CDR1 SGHRS, CDR2 YFSETQ. CDR3 bases: TGCGCCAACAGCTTGTGGGGAGCAGGGCACAATGAGCAGTTCTTC. Translating gives CANSLWGAGHNEQFF.

Note on this clonotype: A much larger clone sits a single nucleotide away, making a read error possible. J is TRBJ1-3 and V is TRBV5-1; 8 bases agree with TRBD1. CDR1 and CDR2 (germline): SGHRS, YFSETQ. Unmatched junction bases numbered 1, after V lost 7 bases and J lost 4 bases. This CDR3 is built from 12 residues. The chain's CDR3 is CASSGGGNTIYF. The CDR3 DNA follows: TGCGCCAGCTCAGGGGGCGGAAACACCATATATTTT.

A remark on this clonotype: A junction end diverges from the germline sequence, so it may reflect a read error. The gene calls are TRBV6-6 and TRBJ1-1; D unclear. CDR1 and CDR2 from the germline V gene are MNHNY and SVGAGI (reference sequence). This CDR3 is 10 amino acids long. CDR3 bases: TGTACCAGCAATAACTGTGAAGCTTTCTTT. It translates to CTSNNCEAFF.

The sample holds many counts of this clonotype. No conserved phenylalanine or tryptophan is present at the end of the CDR3, so a read error is the likely explanation. The chain carries TRBV5-1 and TRBJ2-1; the match to TRBD2 covers 13 bases. This CDR3 contains 15 residues. Looked up from germline, CDR1 is SGHRS and CDR2 is YFSETQ. With 4 bases clipped from V and 7 bases from J, the junction kept 5 bases outside the gene matches. CDR3 amino acids: CASSPTSGRGNEQFL. CDR3 nucleotides: TGCGCCAGCAGCCCTACTAGCGGGAGGGGGAATGAGCAGTTCCTC.

V is TRBV10-3 and J is TRBJ2-1; D uncertain. The CDR3 has 13 residues. Per germline, CDR1 ENHRY and CDR2 SYGVKD. V gave up 7 bases and J gave up 3 bases, with 10 bases separating them. CDR3 sequence: CAINGAFYNEQFF. CDR3 bases: TGTGCCATCAATGGCGCATTCTACAATGAGCAGTTCTTC.

The chain links TRBV6-5 to TRBJ2-4; a possible D gene is TRBD1 (6 bases). Germline CDR1 MNHEY, CDR2 SVGAGI. Between the trimmed V and J ends, which lost 5 bases and 0 bases, there was a span of 11 bases. This CDR3 is built from 15 residues. The CDR3 region is CASSNQGGAKNIQYF. CDR3 DNA: TGTGCCAGCAGTAATCAAGGGGGAGCCAAAAACATTCAGTACTTC.